The subject of this entry is one T cell receptor (beta chain). The data originate from a study of blood T cell repertoires in COVID-19. Per germline, CDR1 SEHNR and CDR2 FQNEAQ (reference sequence). CDR3 length: 14 residues. Trimming removed 5 bases from V and 1 base from J, with 11 bases in between. Authors' data handling: Nucleated cell counts were estimated from reference gene primer amplification. The assay was immunoSEQ multiplex PCR, and TCRdb's table has in-frame clones only and misses some. The DNA was the basis for D and trimming; V, J and clone size are from that table. The sample has around 24,000 clones, around 90% seen once.

The source material was peripheral blood. The sequence derives from a woman aged 55-70 years with active COVID-19. J is TRBJ2-5 and V is TRBV7-9, with D perhaps TRBD2 (5 bases). CDR3 residues: CASSDRGVQETQYF. Written as DNA, the CDR3 is TGTGCCAGCAGCGACCGGGGAGTCCAAGAGACCCAGTACTTC.